Listed below are T cell receptor beta chains from one sample, sequenced in a study of cytomegalovirus exposure and HLA in healthy donors. Here immunoSEQ multiplex PCR was the method, and the copy in TCRdb shows in-frame clones only, minus some. Among roughly 240,000 clones listed, about 88% were seen once. The sequenced sample consisted of PBMCs. Every receptor here comes from a girl aged 2-15 years in good health and CMV-seronegative. Each CDR3 is given with its conserved first and last residue. A D gene is named only where the DNA matches it firmly. Expanded clones get a size class; other rows say once, few or many, or leave the size out.

cdr3_nt: TGTGCCAGCAGTTTCGGGGACAGGGCGGCAGATACGCAGTATTTT; cdr3_aa: CASSFGDRAADTQYF; j_call: TRBJ2-3; v_call: TRBV11-2; clone_size: .; d_call: TRBD1
cdr3_nt: TGTGCCAGCAGCCCCGGGGGAGCGTTGAACACTGAAGCTTTCTTT; cdr3_aa: CASSPGGALNTEAFF; j_call: TRBJ1-1; v_call: TRBV11-2; clone_size: .; d_call: .
cdr3_nt: TGTGCCACCAGCAGGGTGACAGGGGACGAGCAGTACTTC; cdr3_aa: CATSRVTGDEQYF; j_call: TRBJ2-7; v_call: TRBV15; clone_size: .; d_call: TRBD1
cdr3_nt: TGTGCCATCAGTGGTGGGACTAGCGGGGGGGTTAGCTCCTACAATGAGCAGTTCTTC; cdr3_aa: CAISGGTSGGVSSYNEQFF; j_call: TRBJ2-1; v_call: TRBV10-3; clone_size: .; d_call: TRBD2
cdr3_nt: TGTGCCAGCAGTGAAGGAGGGTTCTACGAGCAGTACTTC; cdr3_aa: CASSEGGFYEQYF; j_call: TRBJ2-7; v_call: TRBV25-1; clone_size: .; d_call: .
cdr3_nt: TGTGCCAGCAGCTTAGCCGGGACTGCCAAAGAGACCCAGTACTTC; cdr3_aa: CASSLAGTAKETQYF; j_call: TRBJ2-5; v_call: TRBV7-2; clone_size: few; d_call: .
cdr3_nt: TGCGCCAGCAGCTTGAGGGACAGGGGTGCCTACGAGCAGTACTTC; cdr3_aa: CASSLRDRGAYEQYF; j_call: TRBJ2-7; v_call: TRBV5-1; clone_size: .; d_call: TRBD1
cdr3_nt: TGTGCCAGCTCGCCGGGACAGGTATCTGGAAACACCATATATTTT; cdr3_aa: CASSPGQVSGNTIYF; j_call: TRBJ1-3; v_call: TRBV18; clone_size: .; d_call: TRBD1
cdr3_nt: TGCGCCAGCAGCCAAACAGCGGGAGGGTACAATGAGCAGTTCTTC; cdr3_aa: CASSQTAGGYNEQFF; j_call: TRBJ2-1; v_call: TRBV4-1; clone_size: once; d_call: TRBD2
cdr3_nt: TGTGCCAGCACCCTTTACAGCTCTTCTGGAAACACCATATATTTT; cdr3_aa: CASTLYSSSGNTIYF; j_call: TRBJ1-3; v_call: TRBV7-9; clone_size: .; d_call: .
cdr3_nt: TGTGCCAGCAGTTATAGGCAGGGTGGTGGAAACACCATATCTTTT; cdr3_aa: CASSYRQGGGNTISF; j_call: TRBJ1-3; v_call: TRBV6-5; clone_size: .; d_call: .
cdr3_nt: TGTGCCAGCAGCCAAGGACTAGCGGGAGGGTATGCCTACGAGCAGTACTTC; cdr3_aa: CASSQGLAGGYAYEQYF; j_call: TRBJ2-7; v_call: TRBV4-2; clone_size: few; d_call: TRBD2
cdr3_nt: TGTGCCAGTAGTATTATCGAGCAGTACTTC; cdr3_aa: CASSIIEQYF; j_call: TRBJ2-7; v_call: TRBV19; clone_size: .; d_call: .
cdr3_nt: TGTGCCAGCAGCGTACGGACAGGAAACACCGGGGAGCTGTTTTTT; cdr3_aa: CASSVRTGNTGELFF; j_call: TRBJ2-2; v_call: TRBV9; clone_size: .; d_call: TRBD1
cdr3_nt: TGTGCCAGCGACGGCGGAACCTACGAGCAGTACTTC; cdr3_aa: CASDGGTYEQYF; j_call: TRBJ2-7; v_call: TRBV6-1; clone_size: .; d_call: .
cdr3_nt: TGCAGCGTCCCCGGACACCGGAACACTGAAGCTTTCTTT; cdr3_aa: CSVPGHRNTEAFF; j_call: TRBJ1-1; v_call: TRBV29-1; clone_size: .; d_call: .
cdr3_nt: TGTGCCAGCAGCCCCCAGGGGGGCAAAAACATTCAGTACTTC; cdr3_aa: CASSPQGGKNIQYF; j_call: TRBJ2-4; v_call: TRBV11-2; clone_size: .; d_call: .
cdr3_nt: TGTGCCAGCAGCTGGACCTCCAGGGGGGTCGAAAACATTCAGTACTTC; cdr3_aa: CASSWTSRGVENIQYF; j_call: TRBJ2-4; v_call: TRBV5-5; clone_size: .; d_call: .
cdr3_nt: TGTGCCTGGAGTGTCCGGGACTATCTTTACGAGCAGTACTTC; cdr3_aa: CAWSVRDYLYEQYF; j_call: TRBJ2-7; v_call: TRBV30; clone_size: .; d_call: TRBD2
cdr3_nt: TGCGCCAGCAGGAAAGCGGGGGAACTCACAGATACGCAGTATTTT; cdr3_aa: CASRKAGELTDTQYF; j_call: TRBJ2-3; v_call: TRBV4-1; clone_size: .; d_call: TRBD2
cdr3_nt: TGTGCCAGCATCTCGCGGGGGACTAGCGGGGGACTTGCACGTTGGACGCAGTATTTT; cdr3_aa: CASISRGTSGGLARWTQYF; j_call: TRBJ2-3; v_call: TRBV28; clone_size: .; d_call: TRBD2
cdr3_nt: TGCGCCAGCAGTCAAAGCGGGAGGGCCGATAACGAGCAGTACTTC; cdr3_aa: CASSQSGRADNEQYF; j_call: TRBJ2-7; v_call: TRBV10-2; clone_size: .; d_call: TRBD2
cdr3_nt: TGTGCCCTCGGACAGCCGGGTCGGCCCCAGCATTTT; cdr3_aa: CALGQPGRPQHF; j_call: TRBJ1-5; v_call: TRBV30; clone_size: few; d_call: .
cdr3_nt: TGTGCCACCAGCGATGACAGAAGAAACGAGCAGTACTTC; cdr3_aa: CATSDDRRNEQYF; j_call: TRBJ2-7; v_call: TRBV15; clone_size: .; d_call: .